The rows below give T cell receptor beta chains drawn from one sample of a study of shared clonotypes between healthy human individuals. Generated by immunoSEQ multiplex PCR, the TCRdb table keeps only in-frame clones and is missing some. The sample lists 650,000 to 800,000 clones, about 90% occurring once. Sequenced material: naive CD8+ T cells sorted from blood. The receptors here all came from a man aged 25-40 years in good health. The CDR3 runs from the conserved cysteine through the conserved F or W. The D gene is left open where the match is weak. The size of a clone is reported for some rows only, either as once, few or many, or as a class for expanded clones.

>few|TRBJ2-7|TRBV11-3|NA
TGTGCCAGCAGCCCGGACGGGTCTTGTGAGCAGTACTTC
CASSPDGSCEQYF
>once|TRBJ2-1|TRBV7-9|NA
TGTGCCAGCAGCAGGGAGAATTCCGGGGACAATGAGCAGTTCTTC
CASSRENSGDNEQFF
>NA|TRBJ2-5|TRBV6-5|NA
TGTGCCAGCAGTTACACTGAGGTGGAGACCCAGTACTTC
CASSYTEVETQYF
>NA|TRBJ1-2|TRBV27|TRBD1
TGTGCCAGCAGTTCGACAGGGGGGAAATATGGCTACACCTTC
CASSSTGGKYGYTF
>NA|TRBJ1-5|TRBV4-1|NA
TGCGCCAGCAGCCAAAGCATGAGGGGAGGACAGCCCCAGCATTTT
CASSQSMRGGQPQHF
>NA|TRBJ2-2|TRBV12-5|NA
TGTGCTAGCAAGTCGACAGGGACGGGAGACACCGGGGAGCTGTTTTTT
CASKSTGTGDTGELFF
>NA|TRBJ2-1|TRBV18|NA
TGTGCCAGCTCACCAGTTAAGAGTTTCAATGAGCAGTTCTTC
CASSPVKSFNEQFF
>NA|TRBJ2-3|TRBV27|NA
TGTGCCAGCAGTTTTCGGGGGGATACGCAGTATTTT
CASSFRGDTQYF
>few|TRBJ2-1|TRBV7-2|NA
TGTGCCAGCAGCTTATCCGCGAAAGAGCAGTTCTTC
CASSLSAKEQFF
>NA|TRBJ2-5|TRBV7-2|NA
TGTGCCAGCAGCGAAAGGAGGGGCGGCGAAACCCAAGAGACCCAGTACTTC
CASSERRGGETQETQYF
>NA|TRBJ1-2|TRBV4-1|NA
TGCGCCAGCAGCCAAAACCAGGGAAATGGCTACACCTTC
CASSQNQGNGYTF
>NA|TRBJ2-1|TRBV7-6|TRBD2
TGTGCCAGCAGCTTAGGACTAGCGCCTTTGGATGAGCAGTTCTTC
CASSLGLAPLDEQFF
>NA|TRBJ1-1|TRBV6-1|NA
TGTGCCAGCAGTGACGGGGGCCTGAACACTGAAGCTTTCTTT
CASSDGGLNTEAFF
>few|TRBJ2-5|TRBV7-9|TRBD1
TGTGCCAGCAGCTCTCCGGGACAGAAAGAGACCCAGTACTTC
CASSSPGQKETQYF
>NA|TRBJ2-7|TRBV15|TRBD2
TGTGCCACCAGCAGAGATAGACTAGCGGAGAGCTACGAGCAGTACTTC
CATSRDRLAESYEQYF
>NA|TRBJ1-2|TRBV6-5|NA
TGTGCCAGCAGCCTCGGGTCCTCCGTATATGGCTACACCTTC
CASSLGSSVYGYTF
>NA|TRBJ2-2|TRBV25-1|NA
TGTGCCACCCTAGACAGGTCGAACACCGGGGAGCTGTTTTTT
CATLDRSNTGELFF
>NA|TRBJ2-3|TRBV9|NA
TGTGCCAGCAATCAGCGCCCGGGGGAGGCCCGGACCACAGATACGCAGTATTTT
CASNQRPGEARTTDTQYF
>NA|TRBJ2-7|TRBV9|NA
TGTGCCAGCAGCGATGGGACGGATTCTTCCTACGAGCAGTACTTC
CASSDGTDSSYEQYF
>NA|TRBJ2-7|TRBV7-9|NA
TGTGCCAGCAGCCTAACCCCCGGGTCTTCCTCTTCCTACGAGCAGTACTTC
CASSLTPGSSSSYEQYF
>NA|TRBJ2-1|TRBV30|NA
TGTGCCTGGAGTGTAAGTGTCTACAATGAGCAGTTCTTC
CAWSVSVYNEQFF
>NA|TRBJ2-2|TRBV27|NA
TGTGCCAGCAGTTTAGGGTTGGGACCCGGGGAGCTGTTTTTT
CASSLGLGPGELFF
>NA|TRBJ2-1|TRBV29-1|NA
TGCAGCGTCGACTGGGACCGCGTCGATGAGCAGTTCTTC
CSVDWDRVDEQFF
>once|TRBJ2-3|TRBV7-9|TRBD1
TGTGCCAGCAGTCCATCTACAGGGGTAACAGATACGCAGTATTTT
CASSPSTGVTDTQYF
>NA|TRBJ2-4|TRBV9|TRBD2
TGTGCCACCATTAACCGACTAGCGGGAGGGCCTTCGAGCAAAAACATTCAGTACTTC
CATINRLAGGPSSKNIQYF
>few|TRBJ2-2|TRBV19|NA
TGTGCCAGTAGTTTGCGACCCGGGGAGCTGTTTTTT
CASSLRPGELFF
>NA|TRBJ2-5|TRBV14|TRBD1
TGTGCCAGCGGGGGCAGGGGGCTTCCGGAGACCCAGTACTTC
CASGGRGLPETQYF
>NA|TRBJ2-7|TRBV7-9|TRBD2
TGTGCCAGCAGCTTACCGACTAGCGGGTTGGGCGAGCAGTACTTC
CASSLPTSGLGEQYF
>NA|TRBJ1-4|TRBV6-5|NA
TGTGCCAGCAGTTACTCTAACAGGGACGGCGAAAAACTGTTTTTT
CASSYSNRDGEKLFF
>NA|TRBJ2-1|TRBV6-4|TRBD1
TGTGCCAGCAGTGACGAGGGGACAGGGACCTACAATGAGCAGTTCTTC
CASSDEGTGTYNEQFF
>NA|TRBJ2-1|TRBV11-2|TRBD2
TGTGCCAGCAGCTTTGGGACTAGCGGGAGTGTCGCCTACAATGAGCAGTTCTTC
CASSFGTSGSVAYNEQFF
>NA|TRBJ2-3|TRBV6-5|TRBD1
TGTGCCAGCAGTTACTTGCCAGGGGGCGAAACAGATACGCAGTATTTT
CASSYLPGGETDTQYF
>NA|TRBJ2-1|TRBV29-1|TRBD2
TGCAGCGTCGCTCTAGCGGGAGGCTACAATGAGCAGTTCTTC
CSVALAGGYNEQFF
>NA|TRBJ2-2|TRBV9|TRBD2
TGTGCCAGCAGCAAAGAGGTTTTCGCGGGAGTCACCGGGGAGCTGTTTTTT
CASSKEVFAGVTGELFF
>NA|TRBJ2-5|TRBV10-2|NA
TGCGCCAGCAGTGAGTCTTACCCCCAAGAGGAGACCCAGTACTTC
CASSESYPQEETQYF
>NA|TRBJ2-1|TRBV10-3|TRBD2
TGTGCCATCGGCACTAGCGGGAGCGGTAATGAGCAGTTCTTC
CAIGTSGSGNEQFF
>NA|TRBJ2-1|TRBV29-1|NA
TGCAGCGTTGAAGGGTTCCCTGGTCCGCATTCTTACAATGAGCAGTTCTTC
CSVEGFPGPHSYNEQFF
>NA|TRBJ2-3|TRBV10-2|TRBD2
TGCGCCAGCAGTGACCTTAGCGGGAATCCAGATACGCAGTATTTT
CASSDLSGNPDTQYF
>NA|TRBJ2-7|TRBV4-1|NA
TGCGCCAGCAGCCAAAGGACAGAGGCCTACGAGCAGTACTTC
CASSQRTEAYEQYF
>NA|TRBJ2-1|TRBV19|TRBD2
TGTGCCAGTAGTAACCCCGGGACTAGCGAGGACAATGAGCAGTTCTTC
CASSNPGTSEDNEQFF
>NA|TRBJ2-7|TRBV27|NA
TGTGCCAGCAGTCTGGGGTTATGGGACGAGCAGTACTTC
CASSLGLWDEQYF
>NA|TRBJ2-7|TRBV18|NA
TGTGCCAGCTCAGAGGGACCGCGCATTTCCTACGAGCAGTACTTC
CASSEGPRISYEQYF
>NA|TRBJ1-1|TRBV15|TRBD1
TGTGCCACCAGCCCCCGGGACAGGGCCTTCCGAGCTTTCTTT
CATSPRDRAFRAFF
>NA|TRBJ2-7|TRBV18|TRBD2
TGTGCCAGCTCATTGCGAGTCGGACTAGTCAACTACGAGCAGTACTTC
CASSLRVGLVNYEQYF
>NA|TRBJ2-7|TRBV5-1|NA
TGCGCCAGCGACCTCTACGAGCAGTACTTC
CASDLYEQYF
>NA|TRBJ2-7|TRBV7-8|NA
TGTGCCAGCAGCTTACCGAAGGGAGGGGGCCTGACGCTTGCGTCCTACGAGCAGTACTTC
CASSLPKGGGLTLASYEQYF
>NA|TRBJ2-5|TRBV29-1|NA
TGCAGCGTTGAAGGCCAGGGGTTTGAGGAGACCCAGTACTTC
CSVEGQGFEETQYF
>NA|TRBJ1-1|TRBV14|NA
TGTGCCAGCAGCCAAGGTATAGGGGAAGGGATTTACAACACTGAAGCTTTCTTT
CASSQGIGEGIYNTEAFF
>NA|TRBJ2-3|TRBV19|NA
TGTGCCAGTAGTACCAAAACAGGGTTTTTAACAGATACGCAGTATTTT
CASSTKTGFLTDTQYF
>NA|TRBJ2-7|TRBV15|TRBD2
TGTGCCACCAGCACGCCTAAAACAACTCCAGCGGGAGTCCACGAGCAGTACTTC
CATSTPKTTPAGVHEQYF
>NA|TRBJ2-1|TRBV10-3|NA
TGTGCCACTGCCCCCGCCGCCAGCCATATGGATGAGCAGTTCTTC
CATAPAASHMDEQFF
>NA|TRBJ2-1|TRBV27|TRBD1
TGTGCCAGCAGCCCCGGGACAGGTAACTACAATGAGCAGTTCTTC
CASSPGTGNYNEQFF
>NA|TRBJ1-1|TRBV7-9|NA
TGTGCCAGCAGCTTAGATTGGCAGGGTGAAGCTTTCTTT
CASSLDWQGEAFF
>NA|TRBJ1-2|TRBV6-5|NA
TGTGCCAGCAGTTACTCTCAGTCCGGCTACACCTTC
CASSYSQSGYTF
>NA|TRBJ2-5|TRBV14|NA
TGTGCCAGCAGCCAAGACGACGGGAAAGAGACCCAGTACTTC
CASSQDDGKETQYF